The rows below give T cell receptor beta chains drawn from one sample of a study of blood T cell repertoires in COVID-19. Produced via immunoSEQ multiplex PCR; TCRdb's table is partial and in-frame only. This table has a few hundred thousand clones, about 85% appearing once. The specimen sequenced was PBMCs or T cells enriched from blood (not recorded which). Receptors originate from a woman between 50 and 59 years old who had been exposed to COVID-19. The CDR3 runs from the conserved cysteine through the conserved F or W. The order of the fields is V gene, D gene, J gene, clone size, CDR3 protein, CDR3 DNA. The D gene is left open where the match is weak. Clone size, where shown, is once, few, many, or a class for clones that have expanded.

TRBV7-8	.	TRBJ2-7	.	CASSPTLDAEQYF	TGTGCCAGCAGCCCTACCCTAGATGCCGAGCAGTACTTC
TRBV9	.	TRBJ1-3	.	CASSISGAVAGNTIYF	TGTGCCAGCAGCATCAGCGGGGCAGTTGCAGGAAACACCATATATTTT
TRBV2	.	TRBJ2-7	.	CASSFKLIRGEQYF	TGTGCCAGCAGCTTTAAACTTATCAGGGGCGAGCAGTACTTC
TRBV28	.	TRBJ1-5	.	CASSLGTDSNQPQHF	TGTGCCAGCAGTCTGGGGACTGATAGCAATCAGCCCCAGCATTTT
TRBV7-2	TRBD2	TRBJ2-2	once	CASSSGGPTGELFF	TGTGCCAGCAGCAGCGGGGGGCCCACCGGGGAGCTGTTTTTT
TRBV19	.	TRBJ2-7	.	CASSIGGTVHEQYF	TGTGCCAGTAGTATAGGAGGTACGGTTCACGAGCAGTACTTC
TRBV27	TRBD1	TRBJ2-7	.	CASSYGQGSYEQYF	TGTGCCAGCAGTTACGGACAGGGATCCTACGAGCAGTACTTC
TRBV6-5	.	TRBJ1-1	.	CASSRTGQNTEAFF	TGTGCCAGCAGTCGAACAGGTCAGAACACTGAAGCTTTCTTT
TRBV6-1	.	TRBJ2-5	.	CASSEVEGRETQYF	TGTGCCAGCAGTGAAGTTGAGGGGAGGGAGACCCAGTACTTC
TRBV30	.	TRBJ2-5	.	CAWSVLHGETQYF	TGTGCCTGGAGTGTACTACATGGAGAGACCCAGTACTTC
TRBV30	TRBD2	TRBJ2-7	once	CAWSGGGNYEQYF	TGTGCCTGGAGTGGGGGGGGGAACTACGAGCAGTACTTC
TRBV7-8	TRBD1	TRBJ1-4	.	CASSLGGTALNEKLFF	TGTGCCAGCAGCTTAGGGGGGACAGCCCTTAATGAAAAACTGTTTTTT
TRBV3-1/TRBV3-2	.	TRBJ1-1	.	CASSLRGGVRNTEAFF	TGTGCCAGCAGCCTCCGGGGGGGGGTGAGGAACACTGAAGCTTTCTTT
TRBV5-4	TRBD1	TRBJ1-1	.	CASSLFRQGVSGTEAFF	TGTGCCAGCAGCTTGTTCCGACAGGGGGTTAGTGGCACTGAAGCTTTCTTT
TRBV30	.	TRBJ1-2	.	CACQWGRTKNYGYTF	TGTGCCTGCCAGTGGGGGAGGACAAAGAACTATGGCTACACCTTC